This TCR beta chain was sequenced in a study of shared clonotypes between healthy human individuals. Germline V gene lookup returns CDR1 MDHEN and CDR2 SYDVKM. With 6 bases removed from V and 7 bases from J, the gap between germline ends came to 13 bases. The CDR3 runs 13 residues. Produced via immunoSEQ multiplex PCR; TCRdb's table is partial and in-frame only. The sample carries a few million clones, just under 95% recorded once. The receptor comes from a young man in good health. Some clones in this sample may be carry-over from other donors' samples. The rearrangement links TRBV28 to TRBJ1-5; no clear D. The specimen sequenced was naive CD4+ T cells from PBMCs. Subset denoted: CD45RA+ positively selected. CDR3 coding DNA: TGTGCCAGCAGCCCCGGTGCGCAGCAGCCCCAGCATTTT. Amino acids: CASSPGAQQPQHF.